Sequencing of this T cell receptor beta chain was carried out in a study of blood T cell repertoires in COVID-19. Study overall: Samples representing acute and convalescent COVID-19 were sourced from the United States, Italy and Spain. PBMCs, B-cell-depleted T cells, or T cells provided the cDNA or gDNA that made up the material.

The CDR3 extends over 14 amino acids. Germline V gives CDR1 LNHDA, CDR2 SQIVND (reference sequence). With 4 bases removed from V and 1 base from J, the gap between germline ends came to 10 bases. In the original workflow: Reference gene primer amplification gave estimated nucleated cell counts. Repertoires were generated with immunoSEQ multiplex PCR, while TCRdb's copy carries only in-frame clones and drops some. The V and J calls and clone size are taken from that table; D and trimming were inferred from the DNA. The table has 190,000 or so clones, about 87% seen once. The sequence was obtained from a woman in her late teens or twenties who had recovered from COVID-19. The specimen was peripheral blood. This sequence joins TRBV19 and TRBJ1-1; the D is unclear. CDR3 bases: TGTGCCAGTAGTAATGTCGGTGGGAACACTGAAGCTTTCTTT. Translating it yields CASSNVGGNTEAFF.